A selection of T cell receptor beta chains follows, all from one sample in a study of blood T cell repertoires in COVID-19. The assay was immunoSEQ multiplex PCR, and TCRdb's table has in-frame clones only and misses some. The sample contains approximately 390,000 clones, approximately 88% of which appear only once. Specimen: PBMCs or T cells enriched from blood (not recorded which). These receptor sequences come from a woman aged 40-49 years with acute COVID-19. Both conserved end residues are part of each CDR3. A D gene is named only where the DNA matches it firmly. Some rows mark clone size as missing; the rest say once, few, many or name a class of expanded clone.

CASSLDNSGNTIYF	TGTGCCAGCAGCTTGGACAACTCTGGAAACACCATATATTTT	few	NA	TRBV7-9	TRBJ1-3
CASSRGGANYGYTF	TGCGCCAGCAGCCGGGGAGGGGCGAACTATGGCTACACCTTC	NA	NA	TRBV4-1	TRBJ1-2
CASSPTSGVPYEQYF	TGTGCCAGCTCACCAACTAGCGGGGTGCCCTACGAGCAGTACTTC	NA	TRBD2	TRBV18	TRBJ2-7
CSVGQGAHQPQHF	TGCAGCGTTGGACAGGGGGCCCATCAGCCCCAGCATTTT	once	TRBD1	TRBV29-1	TRBJ1-5
CASSQDGGVAGNQPQHF	TGCGCCAGCAGCCAAGACGGAGGGGTGGCGGGCAATCAGCCCCAGCATTTT	NA	NA	TRBV4-1	TRBJ1-5
CASRPSVGASYNEQFF	TGTGCCAGTCGCCCTTCGGTGGGGGCGTCGTACAATGAGCAGTTCTTC	NA	NA	TRBV27	TRBJ2-1
CASSWGQGAYEQYF	TGTGCCAGCAGCTGGGGACAGGGGGCCTACGAGCAGTACTTC	NA	TRBD1	TRBV5-4	TRBJ2-7
CASSFFSSLNTEAFF	TGTGCCAGCAGCTTTTTCTCCAGTTTGAACACTGAAGCTTTCTTT	NA	NA	TRBV5-6	TRBJ1-1
CSVDIGLAGIYEQFF	TGCAGCGTTGATATTGGACTAGCGGGTATATATGAGCAGTTCTTC	NA	TRBD2	TRBV29-1	TRBJ2-1
CASSYLTGTNTEAFF	TGTGCCAGCAGCTATTTGACAGGGACGAACACTGAAGCTTTCTTT	once	TRBD1	TRBV7-9	TRBJ1-1
CASSLGTSWSYNEQFF	TGTGCCAGCAGCCTTGGGACTAGCTGGTCCTACAATGAGCAGTTCTTC	NA	TRBD2	TRBV3-1/TRBV3-2	TRBJ2-1
CAWNGGNNQPQHF	TGTGCCTGGAACGGCGGCAATAATCAGCCCCAGCATTTT	NA	NA	TRBV30	TRBJ1-5
CASSQDLGPGNTIYF	TGTGCCAGCAGCCAAGATCTGGGGCCCGGAAACACCATATATTTT	few	NA	TRBV3-1/TRBV3-2	TRBJ1-3
CASSLSRDEQYF	TGTGCCAGCAGTTTATCGAGGGACGAGCAGTACTTC	NA	NA	TRBV12-3/TRBV12-4	TRBJ2-7
CATSDRKSIAEDTQYF	TGTGCCACCAGTGACCGCAAGAGCATAGCGGAAGATACGCAGTATTTT	NA	NA	TRBV24-1	TRBJ2-3
CASSTRQNTIYF	TGTGCCAGTAGTACCAGACAGAACACCATATATTTT	once	NA	TRBV19	TRBJ1-3
CASSWSGGAYEQYF	TGTGCCAGCAGTTGGAGCGGGGGAGCTTACGAGCAGTACTTC	NA	TRBD2	TRBV5-4	TRBJ2-7
CATSRGGKETQYF	TGTGCCACCAGCAGAGGAGGGAAGGAGACCCAGTACTTC	NA	NA	TRBV15	TRBJ2-5
CASSERANQETQYF	TGTGCCAGCAGTGAGAGAGCCAACCAAGAGACCCAGTACTTC	NA	NA	TRBV2	TRBJ2-5
CASSLVPGQGTEAFF	TGCGCCAGCAGCTTGGTACCGGGACAGGGGACTGAAGCTTTCTTT	NA	TRBD1	TRBV5-1	TRBJ1-1
CAWSWDRGDTEAFF	TGTGCCTGGAGTTGGGACAGGGGGGACACTGAAGCTTTCTTT	once	TRBD1	TRBV30	TRBJ1-1
CAISGGTGAGPQHF	TGTGCCATCAGTGGGGGGACAGGGGCTGGGCCCCAGCATTTT	once	TRBD1	TRBV10-3	TRBJ1-5
CASSLGQDSGNTIYF	TGTGCCAGCAGCCTAGGGCAGGACTCTGGAAACACCATATATTTT	NA	NA	TRBV11-2	TRBJ1-3
CASSRQTFSGNTIYF	TGTGCCAGTAGTAGACAGACTTTCTCTGGAAACACCATATATTTT	NA	NA	TRBV19	TRBJ1-3
CSVGDSTSNQPQHF	TGCAGCGTTGGTGACTCAACGAGCAATCAGCCCCAGCATTTT	NA	NA	TRBV29-1	TRBJ1-5
CATSPGEQPQHF	TGTGCCACCAGCCCGGGAGAACAGCCCCAGCATTTT	NA	NA	TRBV15	TRBJ1-5
CAISDRSNGNTEAFF	TGTGCCATCAGTGACCGAAGTAACGGGAACACTGAAGCTTTCTTT	NA	NA	TRBV10-3	TRBJ1-1
CASSMDREGYGYTF	TGTGCCAGCAGCATGGACAGGGAAGGATACGGCTACACCTTC	NA	TRBD1	TRBV6-5	TRBJ1-2
CASSQEAGVNTEAFF	TGCGCCAGCAGCCAAGAGGCGGGGGTGAACACTGAAGCTTTCTTT	NA	NA	TRBV4-1	TRBJ1-1
CASSEQGTYEQYF	TGTGCCAGCAGTGAACAGGGAACCTACGAGCAGTACTTC	NA	NA	TRBV2	TRBJ2-7
CASSVDGTSSTDTQYF	TGTGCCAGCAGCGTAGATGGTACTTCTAGTACAGATACGCAGTATTTT	NA	NA	TRBV9	TRBJ2-3
CASSLPGGELFF	TGTGCCAGCAGCCTGCCGGGCGGGGAGCTGTTTTTT	NA	NA	TRBV12-3/TRBV12-4	TRBJ2-2
CASSLDGGTQYF	TGTGCCAGCAGCTTGGACGGGGGGACCCAGTACTTC	once	NA	TRBV5-5	TRBJ2-5
CASSLWTTQETQYF	TGCGCCAGCAGCTTGTGGACTACTCAAGAGACCCAGTACTTC	NA	NA	TRBV5-1	TRBJ2-5
CAGMGGKRRGYTF	TGCGCCGGAATGGGGGGGAAAAGAAGAGGCTACACCTTC	once	NA	TRBV4-1	TRBJ1-2
CASSLGGRGANYGYTF	TGTGCCAGCAGCTTAGGTGGCAGGGGGGCTAACTATGGCTACACCTTC	few	TRBD1	TRBV7-9	TRBJ1-2
CASSLTRTYEQYF	TGTGCCAGCAGTCTTACTAGGACCTACGAGCAGTACTTC	NA	NA	TRBV12-3/TRBV12-4	TRBJ2-7
CASMAGGTDTQYF	TGTGCCAGCATGGCAGGGGGCACAGATACGCAGTATTTT	once	NA	TRBV12-3/TRBV12-4	TRBJ2-3
CASSRHQAGVDTIYF	TGTGCCAGCAGCCGCCACCAGGCAGGGGTCGACACCATATATTTT	NA	NA	TRBV7-9	TRBJ1-3